The 27 T cell receptor beta chains below come from one sample, sequenced in a study of blood T cells in healthy people across ages (dated by TCRdb to between 2014 and 2017). The library was produced with 5' RACE. Sequenced on an Illumina HiSeq 2500. A second PCR of roughly 7 to 11 cycles was run with a J-beta primer mix and a sample-barcoded 5' primer. In TCRdb, the public reads were trimmed at Q25 with fastp and aligned with MiXCR, with productive beta chains retained. Each CDR3 protein appears once, grouped with its most common genes and DNA. In this sample the table shows approximately 800,000 distinct CDR3 sequences, 25% of which occur a single time. 3% to 4.5% of the sample is taken by the ten largest. These sequences were also reported in another study, on T cells of mothers and their children.

The sample comprised blood. The receptors were sampled from a boy aged 5-17 years in good health.

This clonotype has only a few counts. The rearrangement uses TRBV5-1 and TRBJ2-1; TRBD2 might be the D (7 bases). Germline lookup yields CDR1 SGHRS and CDR2 YFSETQ. CDR3 length: 15 amino acids. The V end lost 3 bases, the J end lost 0 bases, and 10 bases lay between the germline ends. The CDR3 DNA follows: TGCGCCAGCAGCTGGGGGGGGGCCTCCTACAATGAGCAGTTCTTC. This sequence encodes CASSWGGASYNEQFF. The complete variable domain, with remaining parts taken from reference TRBV5-1 and TRBJ2-1, reads KAGVTQTPRYLIKTRGQQVTLSCSPISGHRSVSWYQQTPGQGLQFLFEYFSETQRNKGNFPGRFSGRQFSNSRSEMNVSTLELGDSALYLCASSWGGASYNEQFFGPGTRLTVL.

The chain recombines TRBV20-1 with TRBJ2-7; D tentatively reads TRBD1 or TRBD2 (5 bases each). The CDR3 is made up of 15 amino acids. V was cut by 6 bases and J by 0 bases, with 18 bases left in between. The V gene's germline CDR1 is DFQATT and CDR2 SNEGSKA (reference sequence). CDR3 sequence reads: CSARDAESFSYEQYF. The CDR3 nucleotides are TGCAGTGCCCGGGACGCTGAATCTTTCTCCTACGAGCAGTACTTC.

The rearrangement joins TRBV20-1 to TRBJ2-1; 7 nucleotides match TRBD1. The last part of the DNA fits TRBJ2-7 better; the J call may be wrong. The CDR3 consists of 14 residues. CDR1 and CDR2 from the germline V gene are DFQATT and SNEGSKA (reference sequence). CDR3 in amino acids: CSADRVPQSYEQYF. The CDR3 coding sequence is TGCAGTGCTGACAGGGTCCCTCAATCCTACGAGCAGTACTTC.

This chain uses TRBV7-2 with TRBJ2-7, with D tentatively TRBD1 or TRBD2 (7 bases each). CDR3 length: 15 residues. Trimming removed 2 bases from V and 5 bases from J, with 16 bases in between. Per germline, CDR1 SGHTA and CDR2 FQGNSA. The CDR3 spells CASSLREGAMNEQYF. Written as DNA, the CDR3 is TGTGCCAGCAGCTTAAGGGAGGGGGCGATGAACGAGCAGTACTTC.

The CDR3 nucleotides are TGTGCCAGCAGCCCAAAAGGCAGGGTCGAGCAGTACTTC. It specifies CASSPKGRVEQYF. The chain has TRBV14 and TRBJ2-7, with a tentative D call TRBD1 (5 bases). V lost 4 bases, J lost 6 bases, and 13 bases lay in between. The CDR3 length is 13 residues. The germline V gene has CDR1 SGHDN and CDR2 FVKESK.

This clonotype was seen only a few times. V is TRBV4-1 and J is TRBJ1-5; D gene uncertain. The length of the CDR3 is 15 residues. CDR1 and CDR2 from the germline V gene are MGHRA and YSYEKL. Trimming took off 2 bases at V and 1 base at J, with 9 bases between the two ends. The CDR3 here is CASSQLPDSNQPQHF. In DNA, the CDR3 is TGCGCCAGCAGCCAATTACCAGACAGCAATCAGCCCCAGCATTTT.

Only a few counts were recorded for this clonotype. This sequence joins TRBV20-1 and TRBJ2-5, with D perhaps assigned TRBD1 or TRBD2 (6 bases each). This CDR3 contains 15 residues. CDR1 is DFQATT and CDR2 is SNEGSKA in the germline V gene (reference sequence). Trimming cost V 0 bases and J 4 bases, with 15 bases left between them. CDR3 sequence (DNA): TGCAGTGCTAGAGATCCCACGGGGGCCGGAGAGACCCAGTACTTC. This codes for CSARDPTGAGETQYF.

V gene TRBV30 combines with J gene TRBJ1-2, with D perhaps matching TRBD1 (6 bases). The germline V and J ends were trimmed by 5 bases and 3 bases, with 13 bases remaining between them. Germline-derived CDR1 and CDR2 are GTSNPN and SVGIG (reference sequence). This CDR3 is 13 amino acids long. The CDR3 region is CAWGGTRDYGYTF. The CDR3 nucleotides read TGTGCCTGGGGGGGCACCCGAGACTATGGCTACACCTTC.

This clonotype was detected a few times. V usage is TRBV20-1 and J usage is TRBJ1-5, with D possibly TRBD1 on 5 matching bases. V shed 4 bases and J shed 1 base, with 8 bases lying between them. In germline, CDR1 is DFQATT, CDR2 SNEGSKA (reference sequence). The CDR3 is 13 residues long. CDR3 residues: CSATTASNQPQHF. DNA of the CDR3: TGCAGTGCTACGACAGCAAGCAATCAGCCCCAGCATTTT.

The chain joins TRBV27 to TRBJ1-4; no reliable D call. V was shortened by 1 base and J by 8 bases, with 14 bases between the two germline ends. Germline CDR1 MNHEY, CDR2 SMNVEV (reference sequence). The CDR3 has 15 residues. In DNA form, the CDR3 reads TGTGCCAGCAGTTTATATCCGGGGTCCGGCGAAAAACTGTTTTTT. Translated: CASSLYPGSGEKLFF.

The J gene is TRBJ2-1, the V gene TRBV11-2; D may be TRBD1 or TRBD2 (5 bases each). Looked up from germline, CDR1 is SGHAT and CDR2 is FQNNGV. This CDR3 has 12 residues. V dropped 8 bases and J dropped 5 bases, with 10 bases sitting between them. CDR3 residues: CASRDPNNEQFF. CDR3 nucleotide sequence: TGTGCCAGCCGGGACCCCAACAATGAGCAGTTCTTC.

This clonotype turned up a few times. The V and J genes are TRBV21-1 and TRBJ2-6. TRBV21-1 is tagged as a pseudogene. This CDR3 is built from 18 residues. The CDR3 sequence is CASSTQDQPFSGANVLTF. The CDR3 coding sequence is TGTGCCAGCAGCACGCAGGACCAACCTTTCTCTGGGGCCAACGTCCTGACTTTC.

The CDR3 coding sequence is TGTGCCAGCAGTGAGCGAGGCGTATCCCAAGAGACCCAGTACTTC. Residues: CASSERGVSQETQYF. V gene TRBV2 combines with J gene TRBJ2-5, with unresolved D. This CDR3 is 15 amino acids long. Trimming stripped 3 bases from V and 1 base from J, with 12 bases between. Looked up from germline, CDR1 is SNHLY and CDR2 is FYNNEI.

The chain couples TRBV29-1 to TRBJ2-3, with 7 positions matching TRBD1. After removal of 4 bases from V and 3 bases from J, the junction contained 7 bases not matched to a gene. The CDR3 length is 14 residues. Germline values: CDR1 SQVTM, CDR2 ANQGSEA. The CDR3 loop reads CSVGRPTGTDTQYF. The CDR3, as DNA: TGCAGCGTTGGGCGACCGACAGGGACAGATACGCAGTATTTT.

The J gene is TRBJ2-7, the V gene TRBV28; D possibly corresponds to TRBD2 (6 bases). This CDR3 spans 14 amino acids. The germline V gene has CDR1 MDHEN and CDR2 SYDVKM. Trimming left V 3 bases short and J 11 bases short, with 20 bases between. Here the CDR3 reads CASSLFGFGGLEYF. The CDR3 DNA reads as TGTGCCAGCAGTTTGTTCGGGTTTGGAGGGTTGGAGTACTTC.

This chain links TRBV7-9 with TRBJ2-5; 8 bases align to TRBD2. The CDR3 runs to 17 residues. Germline trimming cut 2 bases from V and 5 bases from J; bases unmatched to any gene: 13. Germline lookup yields CDR1 SEHNR and CDR2 FQNEAQ (reference sequence). CDR3 sequence reads: CASSLLSGSTGRETQYF. CDR3 coding DNA: TGTGCCAGCAGCTTACTGAGCGGGAGTACGGGAAGGGAGACCCAGTACTTC.

This clonotype was recorded a few times. This chain links TRBV28 with TRBJ2-7, with 7 bases aligning to TRBD1. The CDR3 has 14 amino acids. Germline CDR1 is MDHEN and CDR2 is SYDVKM. Trimming removed 6 bases from V and 2 bases from J; junction bases left unmatched: 7. CDR3: CASRPHGQAYEQYF. CDR3 nucleotide sequence: TGTGCCAGCAGGCCCCATGGACAGGCCTACGAGCAGTACTTC.

This clonotype occurred a few times. V gene TRBV7-9 combines with J gene TRBJ2-1; possibly TRBD2 for D (6 bases). With the DNA end fitting TRBJ2-5 better, the J assignment may be wrong. Germline V CDR1 and CDR2: SEHNR, FQNEAQ (reference sequence). The CDR3 totals 15 residues. CDR3 in DNA: TGTGCCAGCAGCTTAGCACCGGGACTTGAAGAGACCCAGTACTTC. This sequence encodes CASSLAPGLEETQYF.

J is TRBJ2-5 and V is TRBV6-1; D unclear. Germline V gene data show CDR1 as MNHNS and CDR2 as SASEGT. CDR3 length equals 15 residues. Trimming shortened V by 6 bases and J by 5 bases, and 19 bases separated the two germline ends. The CDR3: CASRKDRNVGETQYF. The CDR3 DNA reads as TGTGCCAGCAGGAAGGACCGCAACGTTGGTGAGACCCAGTACTTC.

There are a few counts of this clonotype. The rearrangement joins TRBV29-1 to TRBJ2-7, with D tentatively TRBD2 (5 bases). This CDR3 has 15 amino acids. V was shortened by 7 bases and J by 4 bases, with 23 bases between the two germline ends. The V gene's germline CDR1 is SQVTM and CDR2 ANQGSEA. The CDR3 nucleotides are TGCAGCGGGAGGACTGACTCGCCGGGCCATTACGAGCAGTACTTC. As protein: CSGRTDSPGHYEQYF.

The chain uses TRBV12-3 or TRBV12-4 and TRBJ2-5; D may be TRBD1 (6 bases). The CDR3 is made up of 15 amino acids. V was trimmed by 7 bases and J by 5 bases, leaving 20 bases between them. CDR3 sequence reads: CASTLLTGITETQYF. The CDR3 nucleotides are TGTGCCAGCACCCTCCTTACAGGGATTACGGAGACCCAGTACTTC.

In this sample, this clonotype turned up a few times. V gene TRBV25-1 combines with J gene TRBJ1-1; no reliable D call. Germline assignment: CDR1 MGHDK and CDR2 SYGVNS. Trimming removed 1 base at V and 6 bases at J, with 3 bases between. This CDR3 contains 11 residues. CDR3: CASSESAEAFF. CDR3 DNA sequence: TGTGCCAGCAGTGAATCAGCTGAAGCTTTCTTT.

This chain uses TRBV4-1 with TRBJ2-7; D gene ambiguous. The CDR3 is 16 amino acids. The germline V and J ends were trimmed by 0 bases and 2 bases, with 14 bases remaining between them. Germline-derived CDR1 and CDR2 are MGHRA and YSYEKL. CDR3 in DNA: TGCGCCAGCAGCCAAGATCACACGGGCCCTGCCTACGAGCAGTACTTC. Its translation is CASSQDHTGPAYEQYF.

This clonotype was seen a few times. This chain connects TRBV12-3 or TRBV12-4 to TRBJ2-6; D ambiguous. Trimming pared 0 bases from V and 1 base from J, leaving 10 bases between. The CDR3 contains 17 residues. CDR3 nucleotide sequence: TGTGCCAGCAGTTTAGCCCCCAGTATTTCTGGGGCCAACGTCCTGACTTTC. Translation gives CASSLAPSISGANVLTF.

The chain uses TRBV28 and TRBJ1-3; a weak D match, TRBD1 (5 bases). Germline values: CDR1 MDHEN, CDR2 SYDVKM. V was shortened by 6 bases and J by 10 bases, with 19 bases between the two germline ends. The CDR3 extends over 14 amino acids. DNA of the CDR3: TGTGCCAGCAGAAGAGGGGACCCCCCACCGACCATATATTTT. The encoded protein is CASRRGDPPPTIYF.

The chain joins TRBV2 to TRBJ1-6, with D unresolved. Germline CDR1 SNHLY, CDR2 FYNNEI. The CDR3 totals 15 residues. Trimming removed 4 bases from V and 6 bases from J, with 13 bases in between. CDR3 sequence (DNA): TGTGCCAGCAGTGTGGGCAGAACTCTTAATTCACCCCTCCACTTT. It codes for CASSVGRTLNSPLHF.

The rearrangement joins TRBV12-3 or TRBV12-4 to TRBJ2-5; 7 nucleotides line up with TRBD1. The J call is in doubt because the DNA end fits TRBJ2-7 better. This CDR3 comprises 15 residues. The CDR3 protein is CASTIEGQVPYEQYF. CDR3 bases: TGTGCCAGCACTATCGAAGGACAGGTCCCCTACGAGCAGTACTTC.